This section outlines one T cell receptor (beta chain) sequence together with its context. This receptor's antigen is unknown. Nothing much larger sits one base from this clone, and base qualities are not available. Receptor amplification or capture employed the immunoSEQ multiplex PCR assay. Sourced from immuneACCESS, this table was stored by TCRdb with only in-frame sequences that have V and J called. A share of the clones is absent; for the studies checked, an unresolved V gene accounts for under half, and the remainder has no known explanation. The sample yields roughly 60,000 clones; 86% were counted once. Clones ranked in the top ten supply about 4.9% of the sample. These data belong to a study of technical replicates of blood from several donors (dated by TCRdb to about 2017). For CDR1 and CDR2, the germline V gene (reference sequence) lists GTSNPN and SVGIG. Germline trimming amounts to 4 bases on V and 7 bases on J, with 7 as the count of junction bases outside the gene matches. From the cysteine through the phenylalanine, the CDR3 covers 14 amino acids. The read is trimmed to its CDR3 DNA, 42 bases read in frame from base 1.

The sequenced sample was PBMCs. The clonotype originates from a human donor in good health. Some clones in this sample may be carry-over from other donors' samples. This sequence uses TRBV30 and TRBJ2-7, and 13 junction bases match TRBD2. The base sequence is TGTGCCTGGATTGGACTAGCGGGAGCGGGGGAGCAGTACTTC. Its protein reads: CAWIGLAGAGEQYF.